These T cell receptor beta chains were read from a single sample in a study of shared clonotypes between healthy human individuals. TCRdb keeps only in-frame clones here, not all; method: immunoSEQ multiplex PCR. Counted here are roughly 1,500,000 clones, nearly 99% occurring once; the ten biggest clones make up about 0.42%. The specimen sequenced was naive CD4+ T cells sorted from blood. The receptors stem from a man younger than 45 in good health. The CDR3 runs from the conserved cysteine through the conserved F or W. The order of the fields is clone size, D gene, V gene, J gene, CDR3 protein, CDR3 DNA. A D gene is named only where the DNA matches it firmly. Expanded clones are given a class, and other clones once, few, many or no size at all.

>-|-|TRBV28|TRBJ1-2
CASIKTGSSNYGYTF
TGTGCCAGTATAAAAACAGGGAGCTCCAACTATGGCTACACCTTC
>-|-|TRBV6-6|TRBJ2-7
CASSPLGGLGEQYF
TGTGCCAGCAGTCCTCTTGGGGGGCTAGGTGAGCAGTACTTC
>-|-|TRBV5-8|TRBJ2-5
CASSFTSQETQYF
TGTGCCAGCAGCTTCACCTCCCAAGAGACCCAGTACTTC
>-|TRBD1|TRBV5-4|TRBJ1-2
CASSKQGAGYTF
TGTGCCAGCAGCAAACAGGGGGCCGGCTACACCTTC
>-|-|TRBV11-2|TRBJ1-1
CASSLASPGLLNTEAFF
TGTGCCAGCAGCTTAGCAAGTCCCGGGCTCCTGAACACTGAAGCTTTCTTT
>-|-|TRBV28|TRBJ2-5
CASSLGHQRETQYF
TGTGCCAGCAGTTTAGGGCATCAACGCGAGACCCAGTACTTC
>-|-|TRBV28|TRBJ2-1
CASSSLADTYNEQFF
TGTGCCAGCAGTTCATTAGCGGATACCTACAATGAGCAGTTCTTC
>-|-|TRBV19|TRBJ1-5
CASSLTNSNQPQHF
TGTGCCAGTAGTCTAACAAATAGCAATCAGCCCCAGCATTTT
>-|-|TRBV6-6|TRBJ2-7
CASSYQASEQYF
TGTGCCAGCAGTTATCAGGCCAGCGAGCAGTACTTC
>-|-|TRBV7-9|TRBJ2-1
CASRKGPGYANEQFF
TGTGCCAGCAGAAAAGGGCCGGGCTACGCCAATGAGCAGTTCTTC
>once|TRBD2|TRBV5-1|TRBJ2-1
CASSLTGLAGDRGPYNEQFF
TGCGCCAGCAGCTTGACGGGACTAGCGGGAGACAGGGGCCCCTACAATGAGCAGTTCTTC
>-|-|TRBV6-1|TRBJ1-1
CASTSGGAAGTEAFF
TGTGCCAGCACCTCGGGAGGGGCAGCGGGGACTGAAGCTTTCTTT
>-|TRBD2|TRBV7-9|TRBJ2-1
CASSLVSGLAGEQFF
TGTGCCAGCAGCTTAGTGTCGGGACTAGCGGGAGAACAGTTCTTC
>-|TRBD2|TRBV7-2|TRBJ2-1
CASRPGLAGVHEQFF
TGTGCCAGCAGACCGGGACTAGCGGGAGTCCATGAGCAGTTCTTC
>-|-|TRBV7-9|TRBJ1-3
CASSLRVSGNTIYF
TGTGCCAGCAGTTTAAGGGTCTCTGGAAACACCATATATTTT
>-|-|TRBV6-6|TRBJ1-1
CASSYRRGKAEAFF
TGTGCCAGCAGTTACAGGAGGGGAAAAGCTGAAGCTTTCTTT
>-|TRBD2|TRBV11-2|TRBJ2-3
CASSPWGGTDGDTQYF
TGTGCCAGCAGCCCCTGGGGGGGGACTGATGGAGATACGCAGTATTTT
>-|TRBD2|TRBV7-9|TRBJ2-3
CASSLSNSSGRTTDTQYF
TGTGCCAGCAGCCTAAGCAATTCTAGCGGAAGAACAACAGATACGCAGTATTTT
>-|-|TRBV6-6|TRBJ2-3
CASSGGTDTQYF
TGTGCCAGCAGTGGAGGAACAGATACGCAGTATTTT
>-|-|TRBV6-1|TRBJ2-3
CASSFWGNTDTQYF
TGTGCCAGCAGTTTTTGGGGGAACACAGATACGCAGTATTTT
>-|TRBD1|TRBV11-2|TRBJ2-1
CASSRMGQGSYNEQFF
TGTGCCAGCAGCCGGATGGGACAGGGGTCCTACAATGAGCAGTTCTTC
>-|TRBD1|TRBV28|TRBJ1-3
CATNQGAPGNTIYF
TGTGCCACTAATCAGGGGGCACCTGGAAACACCATATATTTT
>-|-|TRBV29-1|TRBJ1-3
CSGADGGNTIYF
TGCAGCGGTGCGGACGGGGGAAACACCATATATTTT
>-|TRBD2|TRBV27|TRBJ2-1
CASSYYPGKREGNEQFF
TGTGCCAGCAGTTATTATCCGGGAAAGCGGGAGGGCAATGAGCAGTTCTTC
>-|-|TRBV11-2|TRBJ2-2
CASSQPRLNTGELFF
TGTGCCAGCAGCCAACCGAGACTAAACACCGGGGAGCTGTTTTTT
>once|-|TRBV6-6|TRBJ2-2
CASSYQIVRRTGELFF
TGTGCCAGCAGTTACCAGATAGTGCGGCGGACCGGGGAGCTGTTTTTT
>-|TRBD2|TRBV4-1|TRBJ2-1
CASSQDPSGNEQFF
TGCGCCAGCAGCCAGGATCCTAGCGGCAATGAGCAGTTCTTC
>-|-|TRBV2|TRBJ1-5
CASRLRGSGRSVQPQHF
TGTGCCAGCCGCCTTAGGGGTTCGGGCAGGAGTGTTCAGCCCCAGCATTTT
>-|-|TRBV12-5|TRBJ2-1
CASGLTPNEQFF
TGTGCTAGTGGATTGACCCCGAATGAGCAGTTCTTC
>-|-|TRBV28|TRBJ2-1
CASSFRVLGVKRYNEQFF
TGTGCCAGCAGTTTCCGGGTCCTAGGGGTGAAACGGTACAATGAGCAGTTCTTC
>-|TRBD1|TRBV6-1|TRBJ1-1
CASSEASGTGGTFF
TGTGCCAGCAGTGAAGCGTCCGGGACAGGGGGGACTTTCTTT
>-|-|TRBV27|TRBJ1-2
CASSLRGGYGYTF
TGTGCCAGCAGTTTAAGGGGGGGCTATGGCTACACCTTC
>-|-|TRBV6-1|TRBJ2-1
CASSVFSSYNEQFF
TGTGCCAGCAGTGTTTTCTCCTCCTACAATGAGCAGTTCTTC
>-|-|TRBV5-5|TRBJ2-7
CASSSGTESYEQYF
TGTGCCAGCAGCTCTGGGACTGAGTCATACGAGCAGTACTTC
>-|-|TRBV28|TRBJ1-5
CASILMGRGHSQPQHF
TGTGCCAGCATTCTAATGGGCAGGGGCCATAGTCAGCCCCAGCATTTT
>-|TRBD2|TRBV5-1|TRBJ2-1
CASTFSGLSYNEQFF
TGCGCTTCCACCTTTAGCGGGCTCTCCTACAATGAGCAGTTCTTC
>-|-|TRBV9|TRBJ1-1
CASNPGGGLNTEAFF
TGTGCCAGCAACCCTGGGGGCGGGTTGAACACTGAAGCTTTCTTT
>once|TRBD2|TRBV7-2|TRBJ2-7
CASRNPGGYEQYF
TGTGCCAGCAGAAATCCGGGGGGTTACGAGCAGTACTTC
>-|-|TRBV9|TRBJ2-5
CASSHTGAGETQYF
TGTGCCAGCAGCCATACAGGGGCGGGGGAGACCCAGTACTTC
>-|-|TRBV5-1|TRBJ2-7
CASSSSQYSYEQYF
TGCGCCAGCAGCTCCTCACAGTACTCCTACGAGCAGTACTTC
>-|-|TRBV7-8|TRBJ2-1
CASSLYTELDGNEQFF
TGTGCCAGCAGCTTATATACGGAACTCGATGGCAATGAGCAGTTCTTC
>-|TRBD2|TRBV5-1|TRBJ2-1
CASSRASGASSYNEQFF
TGCGCCAGCAGCAGGGCTAGCGGAGCCAGCTCCTACAATGAGCAGTTCTTC
>once|TRBD1|TRBV6-6|TRBJ2-3
CASSPDRAPSTDTQYF
TGTGCCAGCAGTCCGGACAGGGCCCCTAGCACAGATACGCAGTATTTT
>once|-|TRBV5-4|TRBJ1-3
CASSFDTRTNDGNTIYF
TGTGCCAGCAGCTTCGACACCCGGACAAACGACGGAAACACCATATATTTT
>-|-|TRBV10-1|TRBJ2-1
CASSESHYNNEQFF
TGCGCCAGCAGTGAGTCCCACTACAACAATGAGCAGTTCTTC
>once|-|TRBV11-2|TRBJ2-3
CASSPGQRASTDTQYF
TGTGCCAGCAGCCCGGGACAGCGGGCTAGCACAGATACGCAGTATTTT
>-|-|TRBV7-2|TRBJ2-3
CASSLAARWDTQYF
TGTGCCAGCAGCTTAGCGGCTAGATGGGATACGCAGTATTTT
>-|-|TRBV5-5|TRBJ2-5
CASSLAVEETQYF
TGTGCCAGCAGCTTGGCGGTTGAAGAGACCCAGTACTTC
>-|TRBD2|TRBV11-3|TRBJ2-2
CASSLDGLAGVPGELFF
TGTGCCAGCAGCTTAGATGGACTAGCGGGAGTCCCCGGGGAGCTGTTTTTT
>-|TRBD2|TRBV5-1|TRBJ2-5
CASSPGGTSGYETQYF
TGCGCCAGCAGCCCCGGGGGGACTAGCGGATACGAGACCCAGTACTTC
>-|-|TRBV28|TRBJ2-7
CASSLGGYEQYF
TGTGCCAGCAGTCTGGGTGGGTACGAGCAGTACTTC
>-|-|TRBV29-1|TRBJ1-1
CSVTTLRTNTEAFF
TGCAGCGTTACCACCTTGAGGACGAACACTGAAGCTTTCTTT
>once|TRBD1|TRBV4-2|TRBJ2-3
CASSTRTGAQYF
TGTGCCAGCAGCACTCGGACAGGCGCGCAGTATTTT
>-|TRBD1|TRBV18|TRBJ2-7
CASSPGTAPYEQYF
TGTGCCAGCTCACCCGGGACAGCACCCTACGAGCAGTACTTC
>once|TRBD1|TRBV5-1|TRBJ1-1
CASSLAPRGDTEAFF
TGCGCCAGCAGCTTGGCCCCCAGGGGGGACACTGAAGCTTTCTTT